This T cell receptor beta chain was sequenced for a study of long-term antiretroviral therapy in people with HIV. Study summary: There is a gap of about a decade between the earliest samples and the later 2015 immediate-ART recommendation. The study's findings and limits: When set beside controls, HIV repertoires had CDR3 length ranges that were narrower.

Samples were assayed with immunoSEQ v3.0 at survey level. Measured with immunoSEQ multiplex PCR; TCRdb has only the in-frame clones, and not every one. Of approximately 17,000 clones listed, around 73% are singletons. V lost 7 bases to trimming and J lost 0 bases, with 18 bases between them. The CDR3 runs to 16 residues. The germline gives CDR1 SNHLY, CDR2 FYNNEI. About this clone: Its antigen is as yet unknown.

The sample was unsorted PBMCs, taken 3.1 to 3.3 years after starting antiretroviral therapy. This clonotype originated in a woman aged 40-49 years with HIV. The chain links TRBV2 to TRBJ1-1; no clear D. CDR3 protein: CASTGEAPRLNTEAFF. The DNA of the CDR3 is TGTGCCAGCACGGGTGAGGCCCCCCGGTTGAACACTGAAGCTTTCTTT.